The entry that follows covers one T cell receptor beta chain sequence. The antigen remains unidentified. In TCRdb, the reads were re-called with MiXCR into one record per CDR3 protein. The table has around 180,000 distinct CDR3 sequences, under 30% seen once. Trimming cost V 4 bases and J 4 bases; bases outside gene matches: 3. The CDR3 totals 14 residues. CDR1 and CDR2 from the germline V gene are SGHTA and FQGTGA. The data were obtained in a study of T cell repertoires in cytomegalovirus infection. Study background: Signatures in public TCR beta sequences pointed to both CMV infection and matching HLA type.

Study results and caveats: HLA-C-restricted CMV clonotypes gave the most frequent clonotype in two of eight donors.

The receptor's source is a human donor in good health (CMV status not recorded). Some clones in this sample may be carry-over from other donors' samples. The chain has TRBV7-3 and TRBJ2-2, with 7 bases that match TRBD1. The sequenced material came from PBMCs. CDR3 amino acids: CASSSDRVTGELFF. The CDR3 DNA sequence: TGTGCCAGCAGCTCAGACAGGGTCACCGGGGAGCTGTTTTTT.